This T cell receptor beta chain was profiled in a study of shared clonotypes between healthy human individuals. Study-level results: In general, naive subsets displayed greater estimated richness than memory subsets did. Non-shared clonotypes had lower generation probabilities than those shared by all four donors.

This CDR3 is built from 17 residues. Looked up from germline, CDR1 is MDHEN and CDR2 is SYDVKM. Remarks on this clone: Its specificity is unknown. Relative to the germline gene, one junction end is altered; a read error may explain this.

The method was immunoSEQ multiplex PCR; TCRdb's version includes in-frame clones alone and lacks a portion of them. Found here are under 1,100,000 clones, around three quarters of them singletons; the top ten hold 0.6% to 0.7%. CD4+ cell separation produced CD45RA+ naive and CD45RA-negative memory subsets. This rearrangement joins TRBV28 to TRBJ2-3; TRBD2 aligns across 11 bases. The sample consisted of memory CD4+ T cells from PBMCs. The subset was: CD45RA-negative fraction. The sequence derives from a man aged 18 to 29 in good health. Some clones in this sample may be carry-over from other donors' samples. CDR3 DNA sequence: TGTGCCAGTAGTTTAGGGACTAGCGGAACCCGCACAGATACGCAGTATTTT. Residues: CASSLGTSGTRTDTQYF.